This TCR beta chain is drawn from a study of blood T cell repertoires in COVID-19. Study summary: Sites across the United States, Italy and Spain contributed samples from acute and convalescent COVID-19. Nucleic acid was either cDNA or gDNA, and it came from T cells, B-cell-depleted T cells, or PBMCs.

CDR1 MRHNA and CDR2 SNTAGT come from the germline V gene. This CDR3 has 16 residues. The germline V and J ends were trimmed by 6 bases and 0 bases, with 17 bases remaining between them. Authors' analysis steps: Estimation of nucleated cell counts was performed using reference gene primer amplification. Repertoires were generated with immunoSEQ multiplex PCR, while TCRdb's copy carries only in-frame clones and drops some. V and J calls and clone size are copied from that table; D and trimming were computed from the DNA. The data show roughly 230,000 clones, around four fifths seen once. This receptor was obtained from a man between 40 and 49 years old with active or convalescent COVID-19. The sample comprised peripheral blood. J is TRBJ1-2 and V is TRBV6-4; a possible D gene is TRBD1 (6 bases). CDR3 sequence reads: CASRPNHRAANYGYTF. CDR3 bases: TGTGCCAGCAGACCAAACCACAGGGCCGCTAACTATGGCTACACCTTC.